The entry below gives a single T cell receptor (beta chain) sequence along with its context. Its antigen is still unknown. The data were produced by immunoSEQ multiplex PCR, yet TCRdb's version contains in-frame clones alone and is incomplete. The sample lists 95,000 to 150,000 clones, roughly 95% seen once, with about 3.3% in the top ten. This sample stems from a study of graft-versus-host responses after intestinal transplantation. This CDR3 region has 14 residues. The germline gives CDR1 LNHNV, CDR2 YYDKDF (reference sequence). With 0 bases clipped from V and 5 bases from J, the junction kept 1 base outside the gene matches.

This receptor was identified in a human donor who received an intestinal transplant. J is TRBJ1-5 and V is TRBV15; the match to TRBD1 covers 7 bases. This sample comprised unstimulated CD8+ T cells sorted from spleen or lymph node cells, obtained before intestinal transplant. CDR3 nucleotides: TGTGCCACCAGCAGAGATGACAGGGATCAGCCCCAGCATTTT. It specifies CATSRDDRDQPQHF.